This TCR beta chain was recovered during a study of T-cell reconstitution after alpha-beta-depleted transplantation in children. This clonotype was counted ten times or more. Unique molecular identifiers were used to barcode this TCRbeta library. TCRdb analysed the PCR reads with MiXCR anew, one entry per CDR3 protein. Among about 300,000 distinct CDR3 sequences listed, roughly 9.1% were seen once. This receptor was identified in a boy younger than two with acute myeloid leukemia, due to receive a stem cell transplant. The sequences come from PBMCs, collected before TCRalphabeta/CD19-depleted stem cell transplant.

The CDR3: CASSRNMGNYEQYF. The CDR3 DNA follows: TGTGCCAGCAGCCGGAACATGGGGAATTACGAGCAGTACTTC. The rearrangement links TRBV9 to TRBJ2-7; D call uncertain. CDR1 is SGDLS and CDR2 is YYNGEE in the germline V gene. Trimming left V 4 bases short and J 4 bases short, with 15 bases between. This CDR3 has 14 residues.